This T cell receptor beta chain was obtained from a study of blood T cell repertoires in COVID-19. TCRdb keeps only in-frame clones here, not all; method: immunoSEQ multiplex PCR. The data show some 64,000 clones, 60% to 80% seen once. The CDR3 extends over 14 amino acids. Germline assignment: CDR1 MDHEN and CDR2 SYDVKM. With V trimmed by 6 bases and J by 6 bases, 6 bases remained unmatched. The sequencing input was peripheral blood. This sequence was found in a woman aged 55 to 70 with acute or convalescent COVID-19. This sequence joins TRBV28 and TRBJ1-5; TRBD1 agrees at 9 bases. The CDR3 DNA reads as TGTGCCAGCAGCGGCACAGGGGGCTTTCAGCCCCAGCATTTT. This translates into CASSGTGGFQPQHF.